This T cell receptor beta chain was sequenced for a study of shared clonotypes between healthy human individuals. Overall study results and limits: Measured sharing among donors was expected to vary with sequencing depth.

The donor population consisted of healthy HIV-negative adults with no recent acute infections or vaccinations. With unsorted samples, genomic DNA was obtained from 75 million to 90 million PBMCs. Produced via immunoSEQ multiplex PCR; TCRdb's table is partial and in-frame only. Found here are roughly 450,000 clones, 79% of them singletons; the top ten hold 10% to 15%. To note about this clone: Antigen specificity is unknown.

This TCR was sampled from a middle-aged woman in good health. Some clones in this sample may be carry-over from other donors' samples. The sequencing sample was made of PBMCs.

The DNA for the CDR3 is TGTGCCATCAGTGGAAACGGGACTAGCGGGAGAAGGAGGTACGAGCAGTACTTC. Its protein product is CAISGNGTSGRRRYEQYF. V is TRBV10-3 and J is TRBJ2-7, with 14 bases fitting TRBD2. V was clipped by 4 bases and J by 4 bases; unmatched bases: 12. The CDR3 length is 18 residues. Per the germline V gene, CDR1 is ENHRY and CDR2 is SYGVKD.